This T cell receptor beta chain was profiled in a study of T-cell reconstitution after alpha-beta-depleted transplantation in children. Study outcomes and limitations: At the one-year point after transplant, T-cell counts and TCRbeta diversity were found to come mostly from T cells that had been newly produced.

Researchers prepared the TCRbeta library using unique molecular identifiers, the study reports. TCRdb fed the PCR reads into MiXCR, producing one record per CDR3 protein. The data show around 800,000 distinct CDR3 sequences, with around 17% seen just once and 5% held by the top ten. A word on this clonotype: Its antigen is as yet unknown.

Trimming cost V 5 bases and J 2 bases, with 15 bases left between them. Germline V gene lookup returns CDR1 SGHRS and CDR2 YFSETQ. CDR3 length equals 15 residues. V is TRBV5-1 and J is TRBJ2-3; D call uncertain. Here the sequenced sample was PBMCs, mostly from graft donor cells, taken 360 days after TCRalphabeta/CD19-depleted stem cell transplant. This sequence was found in a male patient between 10 and 17 years old who had a stem cell transplant for acute lymphoblastic leukemia, so the T cells may come from the graft donor. This CDR3 is CASRKETAFTDTQYF. CDR3 sequence (DNA): TGCGCCAGCAGGAAGGAGACGGCTTTCACAGATACGCAGTATTTT.